This entry lists 30 T cell receptor beta chains sequenced from one sample in a study of OX40 agonist ivuxolimab in advanced cancers. The assay was immunoSEQ multiplex PCR, and TCRdb's table has in-frame clones only and misses some. The data hold about 55,000 clones, with 70% to 90% observed a single time. The sequencing used CD4+ or CD8+ T cells sorted from blood, collected in a trial of the OX40 agonist ivuxolimab. The receptors were sampled from an adult with an advanced solid tumor such as melanoma, head and neck, liver or kidney cancer.

The J gene is TRBJ2-3, the V gene TRBV28; 8 bases map to TRBD1. Looked up from germline, CDR1 is MDHEN and CDR2 is SYDVKM. The CDR3 loop spans 18 amino acids. Trimming at V came to 3 bases and at J to 0 bases, leaving 11 bases not matched to a gene. DNA of the CDR3: TGTGCCAGCAGTTTCCCTCCAGGGGGCTGGGCTAGCACAGATACGCAGTATTTT. Its translation is CASSFPPGGWASTDTQYF.

This clone was counted only a few times. V is TRBV7-9 and J is TRBJ2-7, with 9 bases lining up with TRBD1. Trimming cost V 5 bases and J 1 base; bases outside gene matches: 9. This CDR3 comprises 16 residues. In germline, CDR1 is SEHNR, CDR2 FQNEAQ (reference sequence). As DNA, the CDR3 is TGTGCCAGCAGCGCCCCCCGGGACAGGGAGTCCTACGAGCAGTACTTC. This translates into CASSAPRDRESYEQYF. Full variable domain (missing parts from reference TRBV7-9 and TRBJ2-7): DTGVSQNPRHKITKRGQNVTFRCDPISEHNRLYWYRQTLGQGPEFLTYFQNEAQLEKSRLLSDRFSAERPKGSFSTLEIQRTEQGDSAMYLCASSAPRDRESYEQYFGPGTRLTVT.

This clone was observed a single time. The CDR3 bases are TGTGCCGCGGGGTCCAGGGTGAACACTGAAGCTTTCTTT. It codes for CAAGSRVNTEAFF. The rearrangement uses TRBV19 and TRBJ1-1; TRBD1 might be the D (5 bases). This CDR3 contains 13 residues. Germline CDR1 LNHDA, CDR2 SQIVND (reference sequence). The ends were cut back, 11 bases at V and 0 bases at J, with 13 bases in the middle.

The gene calls are TRBV10-3 and TRBJ2-1, with 7 bases aligning to TRBD1. This CDR3 has 17 amino acids. The germline CDR1 and CDR2 sequences are ENHRY and SYGVKD. The trim removed 2 bases at V and 4 bases at J, leaving 11 bases unmatched. This chain's CDR3 is CAISEPTTGSIYNEQFF. The CDR3 nucleotides are TGTGCCATCAGTGAGCCGACGACAGGGTCCATATACAATGAGCAGTTCTTC.

V and J are TRBV29-1 and TRBJ2-1; 8 nucleotides align to TRBD2. Per the germline V gene, CDR1 is SQVTM and CDR2 is ANQGSEA. V shed 7 bases and J 4 bases; nucleotides not matched to a gene: 3. The CDR3 is made up of 12 amino acids. CDR3 protein: CSGRGGYNEQFF. The CDR3 DNA follows: TGCAGCGGTCGCGGGGGGTACAATGAGCAGTTCTTC.

This chain links TRBV13 with TRBJ1-1, with TRBD1 matching 11 bases. The J segment lost 6 bases and the V segment lost 5 bases, leaving 8 bases of the junction unmatched. Germline V CDR1 and CDR2: PRHDT, FYEKMQ (reference sequence). The CDR3 sequence is 15 residues long. The CDR3 nucleotides are TGTGCCAGCAGCAGCCGGGACAGGGGGGCCGCTGAAGCTTTCTTT. As protein: CASSSRDRGAAEAFF.

The V and J genes are TRBV27 and TRBJ2-7, with a tentative D call TRBD2 (5 bases). This CDR3 has 16 residues. Germline V CDR1 and CDR2: MNHEY, SMNVEV (reference sequence). Between the trimmed V and J ends, which lost 0 bases and 2 bases, there was a span of 14 bases. This CDR3 reads CASSLSIAGETYEQYF. Written as DNA, the CDR3 is TGTGCCAGCAGTTTATCGATCGCCGGGGAAACCTACGAGCAGTACTTC.

CDR3 region: CASHQEENQPQHF. CDR3 coding DNA: TGTGCCAGCCATCAAGAAGAGAATCAGCCCCAGCATTTT. The J gene is TRBJ1-5, the V gene TRBV19; D is unclear. The CDR3 is made up of 13 amino acids. Looked up from germline, CDR1 is LNHDA and CDR2 is SQIVND (reference sequence). With 9 bases removed from V and 4 bases from J, the gap between germline ends came to 13 bases.

The J gene is TRBJ1-6, the V gene TRBV5-5; maybe TRBD1 (6 bases). This CDR3 has 14 residues. In germline, CDR1 is SGHKS, CDR2 YYEKEE (reference sequence). Between the trimmed V and J ends, which lost 10 bases and 5 bases, there was a span of 16 bases. CDR3 nucleotide sequence: TGTGCCGGTAAATGGACAGCCGATAATTCACCCCTCCACTTT. It specifies CAGKWTADNSPLHF. Full variable domain (outside the CDR3, taken from reference TRBV5-5 and TRBJ1-6): DAGVTQSPTHLIKTRGQQVTLRCSPISGHKSVSWYQQVLGQGPQFIFQYYEKEERGRGNFPDRFSARQFPNYSSELNVNALLLGDSALYLCAGKWTADNSPLHFGNGTRLTVT.

The rearrangement links TRBV11-2 to TRBJ2-5, with D perhaps being TRBD1 or TRBD2 (5 bases each). V shed 1 base and J shed 7 bases, with 13 bases lying between them. Germline V gene lookup returns CDR1 SGHAT and CDR2 FQNNGV. The CDR3 sequence is 14 residues long. CDR3 DNA sequence: TGTGCCAGCAGCTTAGTTTGGGGGTCGGGGACCCAGTACTTC. Translating it yields CASSLVWGSGTQYF.

The V call is TRBV5-6, the J call TRBJ2-2; the D is unclear. V lost 4 bases and J lost 1, with 8 bases in between. The germline V gene has CDR1 SGHDT and CDR2 YYEEEE. CDR3 length: 14 amino acids. Here the CDR3 reads CASSPLQNTGELFF. CDR3 DNA: TGTGCCAGCAGCCCCTTACAGAACACCGGGGAGCTGTTTTTT.

The chain employs TRBV7-9 and TRBJ2-7, with 7 nucleotides matching TRBD1. The CDR3 is 15 amino acids. CDR1 is SEHNR, CDR2 FQNEAQ, per germline (reference sequence). V shed 5 bases, J shed 5 bases, and the junction held 12 bases outside the gene matches. The CDR3 region has the DNA TGTGCCAGCAGCCCCCGACAGGGTGGAGTGGACGAGCAGTACTTC. It yields the protein CASSPRQGGVDEQYF.

The chain joins TRBV4-3 to TRBJ1-1, with D maybe TRBD1 (6 bases). V shed 3 bases and J shed 1 base, with 12 bases lying between them. This CDR3 region has 15 residues. The germline V gene has CDR1 LGHNA and CDR2 YSLEER. The CDR3 DNA reads as TGCGCCAGCAGCCAGATACAGGGAAAGAACACTGAAGCTTTCTTT. It yields the protein CASSQIQGKNTEAFF.

The chain carries TRBV19 and TRBJ1-4, with 10 bases lining up with TRBD1. The ends lost 8 bases at V and 7 bases at J; junction bases unmatched: 10. Per germline, CDR1 LNHDA and CDR2 SQIVND (reference sequence). The CDR3 is 15 amino acids. This chain's CDR3 is CASGPWDRGSEKLFF. The CDR3 nucleotides are TGTGCCAGTGGACCATGGGACAGGGGTTCTGAAAAACTGTTTTTT.

This rearrangement joins TRBV19 to TRBJ1-2; TRBD1 matches at 8 bases. With V trimmed by 5 bases and J by 8 bases, 10 bases remained unmatched. The germline CDR1 and CDR2 sequences are LNHDA and SQIVND (reference sequence). The CDR3 is 14 amino acids. CDR3: CASSAWTGRGGYTF. Written as DNA, the CDR3 is TGTGCCAGTAGTGCCTGGACAGGGAGGGGAGGCTACACCTTC.

The chain combines TRBV6-1 with TRBJ2-7; the match to TRBD1 covers 9 bases. The germline V gene has CDR1 MNHNS and CDR2 SASEGT. The CDR3 has 14 residues. V gave up 3 bases and J gave up 6 bases; unmatched junction bases: 6. CDR3 in amino acids: CASSEGQGFPEQYF. The CDR3 coding sequence is TGTGCCAGCAGTGAGGGACAGGGATTCCCCGAGCAGTACTTC.

V and J are TRBV14 and TRBJ2-1; TRBD1 might be the D (6 bases). V lost 6 bases and J 7 bases, leaving 16 bases between the germline ends. The CDR3 totals 14 residues. The germline gives CDR1 SGHDN, CDR2 FVKESK. CDR3 sequence reads: CASSLTRGRNEQFF. The CDR3 bases are TGTGCCAGCAGTCTTACGAGGGGGAGAAATGAGCAGTTCTTC. The variable domain in full, completed from reference TRBV14 and TRBJ2-1, reads EAGVTQFPSHSVIEKGQTVTLRCDPISGHDNLYWYRRVMGKEIKFLLHFVKESKQDESGMPNNRFLAERTGGTYSTLKVQPAELEDSGVYFCASSLTRGRNEQFFGPGTRLTVL.

The V gene is TRBV27, the J gene TRBJ1-3; no clear D. The germline CDR1 and CDR2 sequences are MNHEY and SMNVEV (reference sequence). This CDR3 contains 15 residues. Trimming cost V 2 bases and J 4 bases, with 12 bases left between them. This CDR3 is CASSLIMGSGNTIYF. The CDR3 DNA reads TGTGCCAGCAGTTTAATCATGGGATCAGGAAACACCATATATTTT.

The chain employs TRBV6-5 and TRBJ2-7; D is perhaps TRBD1 (6 bases). The CDR3 loop spans 12 amino acids. Per germline, CDR1 MNHEY and CDR2 SVGAGI. With 6 bases removed from V and 6 bases from J, the gap between germline ends came to 12 bases. CDR3 in DNA: TGTGCCAGCAGCCAAGGGACACGCGAGCAGTACTTC. This codes for CASSQGTREQYF.

CDR3 bases: TGTGCCAGCAGACAGGTATCTGGGGCCAACGTCCTGACTTTC. This encodes CASRQVSGANVLTF. This chain links TRBV27 with TRBJ2-6; a possible D gene is TRBD1 (5 bases). Per germline, CDR1 MNHEY and CDR2 SMNVEV (reference sequence). The CDR3 is 14 amino acids. V lost 6 bases, J lost 1 base, and 7 bases lay in between. Together with reference TRBV27 and TRBJ2-6, the CDR3 gives the full variable domain: EAQVTQNPRYLITVTGKKLTVTCSQNMNHEYMSWYRQDPGLGLRQIYYSMNVEVTDKGDVPEGYKVSRKEKRNFPLILESPSPNQTSLYFCASRQVSGANVLTFGAGSRLTVL.

This chain links TRBV4-1 with TRBJ1-1; perhaps TRBD1 as D (5 bases). Trimming took 5 bases from V and 1 from J, leaving 14 bases between them. CDR3 length: 15 residues. Germline V gene lookup returns CDR1 MGHRA and CDR2 YSYEKL. CDR3 amino acids: CASSDMGRANTEAFF. The CDR3 DNA follows: TGCGCCAGCAGCGATATGGGCAGGGCGAACACTGAAGCTTTCTTT.

The chain links TRBV27 to TRBJ1-5; D possibly corresponds to TRBD1 (5 bases). Per the germline V gene, CDR1 is MNHEY and CDR2 is SMNVEV (reference sequence). Between the trimmed V and J ends, which lost 0 bases and 7 bases, there was a span of 16 bases. This CDR3 has 16 residues. In DNA form, the CDR3 reads TGTGCCAGCAGTTTATCGGGAGGAGAAAGGGGCCAGCCCCAGCATTTT. This codes for CASSLSGGERGQPQHF.

This chain connects TRBV2 to TRBJ1-4; 10 bases match TRBD1. The V segment lost 4 bases and the J segment 6 bases; nucleotides outside the gene matches: 11. CDR1 SNHLY and CDR2 FYNNEI come from the germline V gene. This CDR3 is 17 amino acids long. The CDR3 coding sequence is TGTGCCAGCAGTGTCTCCGGGACAGGGGTTTTTGATGAAAAACTGTTTTTT. It codes for CASSVSGTGVFDEKLFF. The variable domain in full, completed from reference TRBV2 and TRBJ1-4, reads EPEVTQTPSHQVTQMGQEVILRCVPISNHLYFYWYRQILGQKVEFLVSFYNNEISEKSEIFDDQFSVERPDGSNFTLKIRSTKLEDSAMYFCASSVSGTGVFDEKLFFGSGTQLSVL.

The J gene is TRBJ2-3, the V gene TRBV5-1; D call uncertain. CDR1 is SGHRS and CDR2 is YFSETQ in the germline V gene. This CDR3 contains 15 residues. Trimming removed 4 bases from V and 0 bases from J, with 12 bases in between. CDR3 nucleotides: TGCGCCAGCAGCACTCACAGCGATAGCACAGATACGCAGTATTTT. Its protein product is CASSTHSDSTDTQYF.

The chain combines TRBV5-6 with TRBJ2-7; the D gene is possibly TRBD2 (7 bases). The CDR3 totals 15 residues. V was shortened by 0 bases and J by 2 bases, with 12 bases between the two germline ends. CDR1 is SGHDT and CDR2 is YYEEEE in the germline V gene. The CDR3 nucleotides are TGTGCCAGCAGCTTGGCTACAGGGACTACCTACGAGCAGTACTTC. This encodes CASSLATGTTYEQYF.

The V and J genes are TRBV19 and TRBJ2-7; D is perhaps TRBD2 (6 bases). The CDR3 has 14 residues. With 5 bases removed from V and 2 bases from J, the gap between germline ends came to 13 bases. CDR1 and CDR2 (germline): LNHDA, SQIVND (reference sequence). The CDR3, as DNA: TGTGCCAGTAGTCTAGCTGGGGAGGCCTACGAGCAGTACTTC. Protein product: CASSLAGEAYEQYF.

This chain connects TRBV4-2 to TRBJ2-1, with D maybe TRBD1 (7 bases). This CDR3 is 16 amino acids long. The ends were cut back, 3 bases at V and 4 bases at J, with 16 bases in the middle. Germline values: CDR1 LGHNA, CDR2 YNFKEQ. The DNA of the CDR3 is TGTGCCAGCAGCCACCAAGGAGGGGGCCCATACAATGAGCAGTTCTTC. Protein product: CASSHQGGGPYNEQFF.

The V and J genes are TRBV27 and TRBJ1-1; the D is unclear. The CDR3 covers 13 residues. CDR1 MNHEY and CDR2 SMNVEV come from the germline V gene (reference sequence). The V end lost 3 bases, the J end lost 5 bases, and 10 bases lay between the germline ends. The CDR3 DNA sequence: TGTGCCAGCAGTTTTCTAGAGTCAACTGAAGCTTTCTTT. Encoded protein: CASSFLESTEAFF.

The chain is built from TRBV6-5 and TRBJ1-2, with 8 bases identical to TRBD1. CDR3 length: 13 residues. The V gene's germline CDR1 is MNHEY and CDR2 SVGAGI. With 2 bases clipped from V and 8 bases from J, the junction kept 4 bases outside the gene matches. The CDR3 is CASSYGQGLGYTF. The CDR3 DNA reads TGTGCCAGCAGTTACGGACAGGGTTTGGGCTACACCTTC.

The chain is built from TRBV9 and TRBJ2-5; D gene uncertain. The germline gives CDR1 SGDLS, CDR2 YYNGEE. V lost 4 bases and J 0 bases, leaving 4 bases between the germline ends. The CDR3 covers 12 residues. The CDR3 sequence: CASSSDQETQYF. In DNA, the CDR3 is TGTGCCAGCAGCTCCGACCAAGAGACCCAGTACTTC.